Below are 5 T cell receptor beta chains sequenced from a single sample in a study of cytomegalovirus exposure and HLA in healthy donors. The PCR was carried out with 60 Vbeta primers and 13 Jbeta primers. Here immunoSEQ multiplex PCR was the method, and the copy in TCRdb shows in-frame clones only, minus some. This repertoire shows approximately 80,000 clones, more than 65% found once; its top ten account for about 16%. Specimen: PBMCs. The origin of the receptors is a middle-aged woman in good health and CMV-seropositive.

In the case of this clone: The sample carries other DNA sequences with the same CDR3. The J gene is TRBJ1-2, the V gene TRBV5-4; TRBD1 matches 7 bases. The CDR3 spans 13 residues. Germline loops: CDR1 SGHNT, CDR2 YYREEE (reference sequence). Trimming removed 4 bases from V and 1 base from J; junction bases left unmatched: 1. Written as DNA, the CDR3 is TGTGCCAGCAGCCGGGACAGTAACTATGGCTACACCTTC. It translates to CASSRDSNYGYTF.

V and J are TRBV6-5 and TRBJ2-3, with a weak D call TRBD1 (5 bases). Germline assignment: CDR1 MNHEY and CDR2 SVGAGI. The CDR3 runs 15 residues. Trimming took off 4 bases at V and 4 bases at J, with 15 bases between the two ends. In DNA form, the CDR3 reads TGTGCCAGCAGTTCAGGGCCAAACCAAGCAGATACGCAGTATTTT. Protein: CASSSGPNQADTQYF.

The chain joins TRBV10-3 to TRBJ1-1, with D tentatively TRBD1 (6 bases). The germline gives CDR1 ENHRY, CDR2 SYGVKD. This CDR3 has 14 residues. V lost 3 bases and J lost 0, with 8 bases in between. CDR3 sequence reads: CAISDGTLNTEAFF. In nucleotides, the CDR3 is TGTGCCATCAGTGATGGGACACTGAACACTGAAGCTTTCTTT.

The chain links TRBV5-5 to TRBJ2-7; the D is unclear. The length of the CDR3 is 15 residues. Germline V CDR1 and CDR2: SGHKS, YYEKEE (reference sequence). With 2 bases removed from V and 1 base from J, the gap between germline ends came to 13 bases. The CDR3 DNA reads TGTGCCAGCAGCTTTAGAGGAGAGTTGTCCTACGAGCAGTACTTC. Encoded protein: CASSFRGELSYEQYF.

There are a few counts of this clone. This chain links TRBV4-2 with TRBJ1-1; 7 nucleotides match TRBD1. Trimming at V came to 1 base and at J to 5 bases, leaving 7 bases not matched to a gene. The CDR3 loop spans 15 amino acids. In germline, CDR1 is LGHNA, CDR2 YNFKEQ. The CDR3 loop reads CASSQGGGFRTEAFF. The CDR3 DNA is TGTGCCAGCAGCCAAGGAGGGGGCTTTAGGACTGAAGCTTTCTTT.